This T cell receptor (beta chain) is drawn from a study of T cell repertoires in cytomegalovirus infection. Study in general: CMV infection and matching HLA type were both indicated by public TCR beta signatures. Whole-study results and caveats: There were HLA-C-restricted CMV-specific TCR beta clonotypes dominating the ex vivo response.

MiXCR, run by TCRdb on the reads, gives a single entry per CDR3 protein. Here the sample spans roughly 730,000 distinct CDR3 sequences, around 35% being singletons. There are many counts of this clonotype. Its antigen is not known. Germline V CDR1 and CDR2: SGHTA, FQGNSA. V was pared by 3 bases and J by 2 bases, with 7 bases of the junction left unmatched. The CDR3 loop spans 15 amino acids. The chain combines TRBV7-2 with TRBJ2-7; 7 bases agree with TRBD2. The sequences come from cultured PBMCs, collected from culture after CMV antigen stimulation. This TCR derives from a human donor in good health (CMV status not recorded). Some clones in this sample may be carry-over from other donors' samples. CDR3 loop: CASSLGLTGTYEQYF. The CDR3 DNA is TGTGCCAGCAGCTTGGGACTAACTGGAACCTACGAGCAGTACTTC.